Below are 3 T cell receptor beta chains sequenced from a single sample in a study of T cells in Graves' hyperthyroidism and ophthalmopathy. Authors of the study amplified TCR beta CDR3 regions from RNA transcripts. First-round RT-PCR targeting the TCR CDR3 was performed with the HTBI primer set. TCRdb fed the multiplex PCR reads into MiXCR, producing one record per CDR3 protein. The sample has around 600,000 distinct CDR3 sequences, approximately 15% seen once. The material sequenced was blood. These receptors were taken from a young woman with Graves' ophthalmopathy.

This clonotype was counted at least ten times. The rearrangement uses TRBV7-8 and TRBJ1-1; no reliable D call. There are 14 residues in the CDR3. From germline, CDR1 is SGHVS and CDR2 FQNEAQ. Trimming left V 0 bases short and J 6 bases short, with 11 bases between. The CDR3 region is CASSLATVGSEAFF. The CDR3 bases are TGTGCCAGCAGCTTAGCGACGGTGGGGTCTGAAGCTTTCTTT.

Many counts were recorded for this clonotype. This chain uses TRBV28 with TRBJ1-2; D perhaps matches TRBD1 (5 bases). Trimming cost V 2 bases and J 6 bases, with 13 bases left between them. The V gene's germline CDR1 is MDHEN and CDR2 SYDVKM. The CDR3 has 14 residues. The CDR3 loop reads CASSLVGRADGYTF. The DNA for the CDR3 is TGTGCCAGCAGTTTAGTGGGCAGGGCAGATGGCTACACCTTC.

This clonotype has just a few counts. DNA of the CDR3: TGTGCCAGCAGCGTATCGAGACAGTACAACTATGGCTACACCTTC. Protein: CASSVSRQYNYGYTF. The V and J genes are TRBV9 and TRBJ1-2; D might be TRBD1 (5 bases). The CDR3 is 15 amino acids. Germline V gene data show CDR1 as SGDLS and CDR2 as YYNGEE. Trimming removed 1 base from V and 2 bases from J, with 12 bases in between. Full variable domain (outside the CDR3, taken from reference TRBV9 and TRBJ1-2): DSGVTQTPKHLITATGQRVTLRCSPRSGDLSVYWYQQSLDQGLQFLIQYYNGEERAKGNILERFSAQQFPDLHSELNLSSLELGDSALYFCASSVSRQYNYGYTFGSGTRLTVV.